These 10 T cell receptor beta chains were all obtained from the same sample, sequenced in a study of cytomegalovirus exposure and HLA in healthy donors. The PCR employed 60 Vbeta primers together with 13 Jbeta primers. The protocol was immunoSEQ multiplex PCR, while the TCRdb copy is restricted to in-frame clones and leaves out a portion. The repertoire holds around 150,000 clones, with 77% as singletons. The sequencing input was PBMCs. The receptors shown here come from a woman aged 40 to 50 in good health and CMV-seronegative.

The chain has TRBV27 and TRBJ1-5, with D perhaps TRBD1 (6 bases). Germline CDR1 MNHEY, CDR2 SMNVEV (reference sequence). Between the trimmed V and J ends, which lost 5 bases and 0 bases, there was a span of 14 bases. This CDR3 has 16 residues. The CDR3 DNA follows: TGTGCCAGCAGTCCCCGGGGGGGCTATAGCAATCAGCCCCAGCATTTT. Amino acids: CASSPRGGYSNQPQHF.

The CDR3 is CAWSAVEQGSHGYTF. CDR3 coding DNA: TGTGCCTGGAGTGCGGTAGAACAGGGAAGTCATGGCTACACCTTC. The rearrangement links TRBV30 to TRBJ1-2, with TRBD1 as a possible D gene (6 bases). The CDR3 length is 15 residues. CDR1 and CDR2 (germline): GTSNPN, SVGIG (reference sequence). V was shortened by 1 base and J by 6 bases, with 18 bases between the two germline ends.

The J gene is TRBJ2-7, the V gene TRBV18; 11 bases map to TRBD1. The CDR3 runs to 14 residues. From germline, CDR1 is KGHSH and CDR2 LQKENI. J was trimmed by 4 bases and V by 6 bases; bases with no gene match: 5. CDR3 coding DNA: TGTGCCAGCTCTGCCGGGACAGGGGGGTACGAGCAGTACTTC. It yields the protein CASSAGTGGYEQYF.

The rearrangement links TRBV7-9 to TRBJ1-5, with D maybe TRBD1 (6 bases). The germline V and J ends were trimmed by 4 bases and 0 bases, with 10 bases remaining between them. Germline assignment: CDR1 SEHNR and CDR2 FQNEAQ (reference sequence). The CDR3 sequence is 15 residues long. The DNA of the CDR3 is TGTGCCAGCAGCTCGGACAGAAGTAGCAATCAGCCCCAGCATTTT. Translating it yields CASSSDRSSNQPQHF.

This chain uses TRBV29-1 with TRBJ1-2, with 11 bases aligning to TRBD1. Germline assignment: CDR1 SQVTM and CDR2 ANQGSEA. The length of the CDR3 is 13 residues. The J segment lost 8 bases and the V segment lost 6 bases, leaving 8 bases of the junction unmatched. The chain's CDR3 is CSVAGQGARGYTF. The CDR3 coding sequence is TGCAGCGTCGCTGGACAGGGGGCGCGAGGCTACACCTTC.

V is TRBV6-6 and J is TRBJ2-2, with D possibly matching TRBD2 (5 bases). Germline CDR1 reads MNHNY; CDR2 reads SVGAGI (reference sequence). CDR3 size: 12 residues. V was shortened by 8 bases and J by 2 bases, with 6 bases between the two germline ends. DNA of the CDR3: TGTGCCAGCGAGGGTAACACCGGGGAGCTGTTTTTT. Translated: CASEGNTGELFF.

On this clone itself: One end of the junction fails to match germline, which may point to a read error. Other DNA sequences from this sample encode an identical CDR3 as well. The V call is TRBV30, the J call TRBJ1-5; 7 bases match TRBD1. CDR1 is GTSNPN and CDR2 is SVGIG in the germline V gene (reference sequence). CDR3 length equals 14 residues. The CDR3 sequence: CAWTQTGVSQPQHF. In DNA, the CDR3 is TGTGCCTGGACCCAAACAGGGGTTTCACAGCCCCAGCACTTT.

The V and J genes are TRBV7-9 and TRBJ1-4, with 7 bases matching TRBD1. The junction had 17 bases not matched to a gene; V was cut back by 4 bases and J by 9 bases. The CDR3 loop spans 17 amino acids. Germline lookup yields CDR1 SEHNR and CDR2 FQNEAQ (reference sequence). The CDR3 region is CASSSGVGDRALQKLFF. The CDR3 bases are TGTGCCAGCAGCTCGGGGGTAGGCGACAGGGCGTTGCAAAAACTGTTTTTT.

J is TRBJ2-5 and V is TRBV28, with TRBD2 matching over 8 bases. Germline V gene lookup returns CDR1 MDHEN and CDR2 SYDVKM. The V gene end was trimmed by 6 bases and the J gene end by 5 bases; junction bases not matched to a gene: 5. This CDR3 contains 13 residues. CDR3 sequence: CASSRGGQETQYF. CDR3 bases: TGTGCCAGCAGCCGCGGGGGGCAGGAGACCCAGTACTTC.

This clone was recorded a few times. The rearrangement joins TRBV7-6 to TRBJ2-5; 7 bases match TRBD2. Germline assignment: CDR1 SGHVS and CDR2 FNYEAQ. The CDR3 sequence is 17 residues long. The ends lost 1 base at V and 2 bases at J; junction bases unmatched: 10. The CDR3 loop reads CASSLVPSGVSQETQYF. CDR3 DNA sequence: TGTGCCAGCAGCTTAGTTCCAAGCGGGGTATCACAAGAGACCCAGTACTTC.